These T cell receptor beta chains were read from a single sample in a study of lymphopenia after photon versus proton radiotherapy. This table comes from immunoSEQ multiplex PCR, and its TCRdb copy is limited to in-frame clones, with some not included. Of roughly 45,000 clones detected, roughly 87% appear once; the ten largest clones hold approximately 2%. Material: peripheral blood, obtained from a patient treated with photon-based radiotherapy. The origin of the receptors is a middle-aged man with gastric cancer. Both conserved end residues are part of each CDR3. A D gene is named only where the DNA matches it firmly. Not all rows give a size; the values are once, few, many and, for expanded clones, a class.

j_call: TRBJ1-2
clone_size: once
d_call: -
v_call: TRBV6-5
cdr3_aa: CASSYSKGNYGYTF
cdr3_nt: TGTGCCAGCAGTTACTCGAAAGGGAACTATGGCTACACCTTC

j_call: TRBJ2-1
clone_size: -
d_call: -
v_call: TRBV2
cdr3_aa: CASDRDLAGLRDEQFF
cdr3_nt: TGTGCCAGCGACAGGGATCTAGCGGGCTTACGCGATGAGCAGTTCTTC

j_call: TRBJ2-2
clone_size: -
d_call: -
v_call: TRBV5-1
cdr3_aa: CASSFQQDTGELFF
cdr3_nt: TGCGCCAGCAGCTTTCAGCAAGACACCGGGGAGCTGTTTTTT

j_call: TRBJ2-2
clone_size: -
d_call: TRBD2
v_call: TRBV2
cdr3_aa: CASTSRAGVTGELFF
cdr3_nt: TGTGCCAGCACCTCAAGGGCGGGGGTGACCGGGGAGCTGTTTTTT

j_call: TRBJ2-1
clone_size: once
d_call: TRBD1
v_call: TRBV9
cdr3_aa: CASGQKGGLWNEQFF
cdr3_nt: TGTGCCAGCGGACAAAAAGGGGGCTTGTGGAATGAGCAGTTCTTC

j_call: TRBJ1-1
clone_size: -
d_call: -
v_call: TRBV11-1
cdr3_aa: CASSSGVPGTEAFF
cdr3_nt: TGTGCCAGCAGCTCGGGGGTCCCCGGGACTGAAGCTTTCTTT

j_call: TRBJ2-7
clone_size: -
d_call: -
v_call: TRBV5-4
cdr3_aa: CASSFSNEQYF
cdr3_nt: TGTGCCAGCAGCTTCTCGAACGAGCAGTACTTC

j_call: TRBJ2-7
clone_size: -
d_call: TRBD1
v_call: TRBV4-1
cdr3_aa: CASSPGQGYLYEQYF
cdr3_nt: TGCGCCAGCAGCCCGGGACAGGGGTATCTGTACGAGCAGTACTTC

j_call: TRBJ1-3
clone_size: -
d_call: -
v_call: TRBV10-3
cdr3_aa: CAISEGGMGPGNTIYF
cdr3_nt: TGTGCCATCAGTGAGGGAGGGATGGGCCCTGGAAACACCATATATTTT

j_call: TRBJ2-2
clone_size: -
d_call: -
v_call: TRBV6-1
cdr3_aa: CASIRWGLRAGELFF
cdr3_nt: TGTGCCAGCATACGTTGGGGACTGAGGGCCGGGGAGCTGTTTTTT

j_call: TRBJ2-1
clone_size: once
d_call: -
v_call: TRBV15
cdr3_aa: CATSRDRMGSSYNEQFF
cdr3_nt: TGTGCCACCAGCAGAGATCGGATGGGCAGCTCCTACAATGAGCAGTTCTTC

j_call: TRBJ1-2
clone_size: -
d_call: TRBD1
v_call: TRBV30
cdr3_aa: CAWSGTGAVYGYTF
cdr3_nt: TGTGCCTGGAGTGGGACAGGGGCGGTCTATGGCTACACCTTC

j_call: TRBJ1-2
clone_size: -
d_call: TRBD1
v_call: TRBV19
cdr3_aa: CASSMTQGVGYTF
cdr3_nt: TGTGCCAGTAGTATGACCCAGGGGGTCGGCTACACCTTC

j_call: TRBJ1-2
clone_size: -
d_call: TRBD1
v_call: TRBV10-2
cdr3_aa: CASSRDRVYGYTF
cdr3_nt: TGCGCCAGCAGCCGGGACAGAGTCTATGGCTACACCTTC

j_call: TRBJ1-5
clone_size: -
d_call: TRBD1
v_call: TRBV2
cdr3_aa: CASAGQAPQPQHF
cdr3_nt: TGTGCCAGCGCGGGACAGGCGCCCCAGCCCCAGCATTTT

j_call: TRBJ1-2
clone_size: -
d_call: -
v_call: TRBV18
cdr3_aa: CASSPREFNYGYTF
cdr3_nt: TGTGCCAGCTCACCACGGGAATTTAACTATGGCTACACCTTC

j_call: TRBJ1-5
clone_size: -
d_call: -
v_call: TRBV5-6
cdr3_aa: CASSLRLGNQPQHF
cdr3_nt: TGTGCCAGCAGCTTGCGCTTGGGAAATCAGCCCCAGCATTTT

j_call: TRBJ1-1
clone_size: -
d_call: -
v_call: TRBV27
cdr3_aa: CASSLGSETEAFF
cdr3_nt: TGTGCCAGCAGTTTAGGGTCAGAGACTGAAGCTTTCTTT

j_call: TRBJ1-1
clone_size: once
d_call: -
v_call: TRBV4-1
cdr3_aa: CASTPSGMNTEAFF
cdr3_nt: TGCGCCAGCACCCCATCGGGGATGAACACTGAAGCTTTCTTT

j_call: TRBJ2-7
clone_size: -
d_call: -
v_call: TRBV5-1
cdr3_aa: CASSSAGSYEQYF
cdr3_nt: TGCGCCAGCAGTTCCGCAGGGTCCTACGAGCAGTACTTC

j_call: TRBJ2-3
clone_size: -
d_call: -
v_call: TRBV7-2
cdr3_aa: CASSLYRREHPQYF
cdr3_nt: TGTGCCAGCAGCTTATACCGCAGGGAACATCCGCAGTATTTT

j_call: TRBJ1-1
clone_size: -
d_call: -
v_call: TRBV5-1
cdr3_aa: CASRQGSQGTEAFF
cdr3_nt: TGCGCCAGCAGACAGGGATCTCAAGGCACTGAAGCTTTCTTT

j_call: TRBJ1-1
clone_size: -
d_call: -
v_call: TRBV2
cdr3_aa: CASSFKGTEAFF
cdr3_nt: TGTGCCAGCAGCTTTAAGGGGACTGAAGCTTTCTTT

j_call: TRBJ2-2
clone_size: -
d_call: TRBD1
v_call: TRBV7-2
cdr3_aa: CASSLGQGSTGELFF
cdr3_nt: TGTGCCAGCAGCTTAGGACAGGGGAGCACCGGGGAGCTGTTTTTT

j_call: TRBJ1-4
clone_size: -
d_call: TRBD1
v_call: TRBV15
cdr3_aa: CATSSGRTGNEKLFF
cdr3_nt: TGTGCCACCAGCAGCGGCCGGACAGGGAATGAAAAACTGTTTTTT

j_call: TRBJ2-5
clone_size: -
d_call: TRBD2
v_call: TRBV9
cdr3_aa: CASSSPPSLLAGEETQYF
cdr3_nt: TGTGCCAGCAGCTCACCCCCCTCTTTGTTGGCGGGGGAAGAGACCCAGTACTTC

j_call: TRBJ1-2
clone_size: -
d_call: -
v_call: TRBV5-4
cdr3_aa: CASSLTGSGDYGYTF
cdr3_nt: TGTGCCAGCAGCTTGACAGGGTCAGGAGACTATGGCTACACCTTC

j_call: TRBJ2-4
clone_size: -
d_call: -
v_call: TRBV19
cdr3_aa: CASSIWPLLAKNIQYF
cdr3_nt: TGTGCCAGTAGTATTTGGCCACTCCTAGCCAAAAACATTCAGTACTTC

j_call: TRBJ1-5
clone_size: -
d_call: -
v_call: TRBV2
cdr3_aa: CASSEQPRVRGQPQHF
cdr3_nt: TGTGCCAGCAGTGAACAACCACGGGTTCGGGGTCAGCCCCAGCATTTT

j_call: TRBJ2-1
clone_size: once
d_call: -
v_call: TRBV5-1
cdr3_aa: CASSFSGFSYNEQFF
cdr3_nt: TGCGCCAGCAGCTTTAGCGGTTTCTCCTACAATGAGCAGTTCTTC

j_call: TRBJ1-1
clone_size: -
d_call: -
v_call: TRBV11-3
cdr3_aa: CASSPSAGRDTEAFF
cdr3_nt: TGTGCCAGCAGCCCCTCGGCAGGGCGGGACACTGAAGCTTTCTTT

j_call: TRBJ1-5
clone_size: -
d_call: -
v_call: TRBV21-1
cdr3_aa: CASSRDRPHSNQPQHF
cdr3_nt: TGTGCCAGCAGCCGGGACAGGCCTCATAGCAATCAGCCCCAGCATTTT

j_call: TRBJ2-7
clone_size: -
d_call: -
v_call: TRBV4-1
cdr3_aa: CASSQEMGTGWYEQYF
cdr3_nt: TGCGCCAGCAGCCAAGAGATGGGTACAGGGTGGTACGAGCAGTACTTC

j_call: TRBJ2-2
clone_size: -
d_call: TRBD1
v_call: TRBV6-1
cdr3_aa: CASSGTGATGELFF
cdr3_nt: TGTGCCAGCAGTGGGACAGGGGCGACCGGGGAGCTGTTTTTT

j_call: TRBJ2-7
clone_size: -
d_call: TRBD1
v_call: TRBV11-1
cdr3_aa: CASSYQGTGRYEQYF
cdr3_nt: TGTGCCAGCAGCTATCAAGGGACAGGGAGATACGAGCAGTACTTC

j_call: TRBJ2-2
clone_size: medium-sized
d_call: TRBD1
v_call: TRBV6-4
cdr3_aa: CASPYLWTGDSGELFF
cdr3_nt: TGTGCCAGCCCCTACCTTTGGACAGGGGATTCCGGGGAGCTGTTTTTT

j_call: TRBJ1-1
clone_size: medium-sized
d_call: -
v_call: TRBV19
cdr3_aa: CASSLPGEAEAFF
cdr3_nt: TGTGCCAGTAGTCTGCCAGGGGAGGCTGAAGCTTTCTTT

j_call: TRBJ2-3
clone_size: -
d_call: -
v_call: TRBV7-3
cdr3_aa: CASSSELGTQYF
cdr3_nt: TGTGCCAGCAGCTCCGAGTTAGGAACGCAGTATTTT

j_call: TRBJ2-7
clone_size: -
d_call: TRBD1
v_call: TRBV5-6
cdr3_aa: CASSLERGPWAYEQYF
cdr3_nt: TGTGCCAGCAGCTTGGAGAGGGGGCCATGGGCCTACGAGCAGTACTTC

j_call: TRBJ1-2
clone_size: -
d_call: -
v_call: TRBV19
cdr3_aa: CASSIRWTNGYTF
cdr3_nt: TGTGCCAGTAGTATTCGGTGGACCAATGGCTACACCTTC

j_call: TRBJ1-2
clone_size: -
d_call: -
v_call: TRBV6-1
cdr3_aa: CASSDTARNYGYTF
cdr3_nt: TGTGCCAGCAGTGATACGGCTCGTAACTATGGCTACACCTTC

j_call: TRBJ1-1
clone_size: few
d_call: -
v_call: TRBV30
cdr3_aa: CAWRIGLNTEAFF
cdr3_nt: TGTGCCTGGAGGATCGGTTTGAACACTGAAGCTTTCTTT

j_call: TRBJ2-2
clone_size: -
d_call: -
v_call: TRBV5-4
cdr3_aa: CASSFPRTRGNTGELFF
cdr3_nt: TGTGCCAGCAGCTTTCCTCGCACGCGGGGAAACACCGGGGAGCTGTTTTTT

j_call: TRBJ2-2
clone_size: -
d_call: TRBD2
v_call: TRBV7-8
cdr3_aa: CASSLGAGGSHTGELFF
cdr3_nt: TGTGCCAGCAGCTTAGGGGCGGGGGGATCGCACACCGGGGAGCTGTTTTTT

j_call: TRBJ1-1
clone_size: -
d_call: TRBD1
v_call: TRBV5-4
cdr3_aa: CASSWGGTDLGLTEAFF
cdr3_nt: TGTGCCAGCAGCTGGGGTGGGACAGATTTGGGCCTCACTGAAGCTTTCTTT

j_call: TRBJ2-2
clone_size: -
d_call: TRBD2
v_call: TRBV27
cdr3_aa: CASSLSWSGGPVGELFF
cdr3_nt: TGTGCCAGCAGTTTATCGTGGAGCGGGGGGCCGGTCGGGGAGCTGTTTTTT